This T cell receptor beta chain came from a study of regulatory T cells in long-lasting Graves disease. Broader study findings: Clonotypes that were public and shared totalled 2,500 to 3,500 in persistent patients versus around 1,000 in new patients.

Arm-PCR of CDR3 regions with iRepertoire HTBI primers generated TCR beta libraries. TCRdb reprocessed the multiplex PCR reads with MiXCR, giving one entry per CDR3 protein. In the table there are 350,000 to 450,000 distinct CDR3 sequences, roughly 12% of which are singletons. With 6 bases removed from V and 7 bases from J, the gap between germline ends came to 10 bases. The CDR3 consists of 12 residues. A word on this clonotype: The antigen remains unidentified.

Documented time point: newly diagnosed GD, antithyroid drugs for less than 3 months. PBMCs were the source of the RNA used for TCR sequencing. The data were also submitted as part of a second study, on T cells in Graves' hyperthyroidism and ophthalmopathy. This second report adds: When the TCR CDR3 underwent first-round RT-PCR, the HTBI primer set was used.

This TCR was sampled from a woman younger than 30 with Graves disease. The sample in question was peripheral blood mononuclear cells (PBMCs), obtained at new diagnosis, from a patient treated with antithyroid drugs. J is TRBJ2-1 and V is TRBV12-3 or TRBV12-4; D unresolved. The CDR3 loop reads CASSEVRNEQFF. CDR3 in DNA: TGTGCCAGCAGCGAGGTGAGGAATGAGCAGTTCTTC.